These 31 T cell receptor beta chains came from one sample sequenced in a study of T cell repertoires in cytomegalovirus infection. Each CDR3 protein is one row after TCRdb ran MiXCR on the reads. Of 450,000 to 600,000 distinct CDR3 sequences in the sample, 30% to 35% were seen once. No antigens are known for them. The material was cultured PBMCs, obtained from culture after CMV antigen stimulation. Source of these receptors: a human donor in good health (CMV status not recorded). Some clones in this sample may be carry-over from other donors' samples.

This clonotype was recorded once. This chain connects TRBV6-2 or TRBV6-3 to TRBJ2-3, with 8 bases identical to TRBD2. CDR1 MNHEY and CDR2 SVGEGT come from the germline V gene. This CDR3 is 15 amino acids long. Germline trimming cut 7 bases from V and 6 bases from J; bases unmatched to any gene: 12. This CDR3 reads CASKLWSGRRDTQYF. Written as DNA, the CDR3 is TGTGCCAGCAAACTTTGGAGCGGGAGAAGGGATACGCAGTATTTT.

The chain is built from TRBV6-2 or TRBV6-3 and TRBJ2-7; 7 nucleotides match TRBD2. The germline gives CDR1 MNHEY, CDR2 SVGEGT. The CDR3 is made up of 14 amino acids. V gave up 2 bases and J gave up 3 bases; unmatched junction bases: 4. CDR3: CASSYGTTFYEQYF. The DNA of the CDR3 is TGTGCCAGCAGTTACGGGACTACATTCTACGAGCAGTACTTC.

This clonotype was detected a few times. V is TRBV19 and J is TRBJ1-2, with 11 bases that match TRBD1. The CDR3 is made up of 15 amino acids. Germline V CDR1 and CDR2: LNHDA, SQIVND (reference sequence). V was pared by 6 bases and J by 4 bases, with 7 bases of the junction left unmatched. The CDR3 DNA is TGTGCCAGTAGCTCCTTCGGACAGGGGGCCTATGGCTACACCTTC. Its protein product is CASSSFGQGAYGYTF.

This chain uses TRBV20-1 with TRBJ2-1; D not certain. The V and J ends lost 0 bases and 3 bases respectively, with 18 bases between them. CDR1 is DFQATT and CDR2 is SNEGSKA in the germline V gene (reference sequence). This CDR3 is built from 17 residues. CDR3 sequence reads: CSARDFGGAFDYNEQFF. DNA for the CDR3: TGCAGTGCTAGAGATTTTGGTGGCGCGTTCGACTACAATGAGCAGTTCTTC.

V usage is TRBV4-3 and J usage is TRBJ1-1; perhaps TRBD1 as D (5 bases). V was trimmed by 1 base and J by 10 bases, leaving 13 bases between them. The CDR3 covers 13 residues. Germline CDR1 and CDR2: LGHNA and YSLEER. Here the CDR3 DNA reads TGCGCCAGCAGCCAAGTGGGGGGAGCGGCAGCTTTCTTT. Its translation: CASSQVGGAAAFF.

This chain links TRBV20-1 with TRBJ1-5; 9 nucleotides match TRBD1. Germline V gene sequence: CDR1 DFQATT, CDR2 SNEGSKA (reference sequence). The CDR3 covers 13 residues. J was trimmed by 5 bases and V by 5 bases; bases with no gene match: 4. CDR3 sequence (DNA): TGCAGTGCTCGGACAGGGGCGGATCAGCCCCAGCATTTT. It specifies CSARTGADQPQHF.

This clonotype was detected a few times. The chain links TRBV19 to TRBJ1-1; D remains ambiguous. This CDR3 is built from 15 residues. V was clipped by 1 base and J by 0 bases, with 9 bases between them. Germline lookup yields CDR1 LNHDA and CDR2 SQIVND (reference sequence). CDR3 in amino acids: CASSIGDTMNTEAFF. The CDR3 DNA reads TGTGCCAGTAGTATAGGTGATACAATGAACACTGAAGCTTTCTTT.

This clonotype has a handful of counts. The junction shows a germline mismatch at one end, possibly a read error. The rearrangement joins TRBV5-3 to TRBJ1-1; D gene unclear. TRBV5-3 is filed as an ORF, its function uncertain. CDR3 length: 13 residues. CDR3: CASSLVQYTEAFF. CDR3 DNA: TGTGCCAGCAGCTTGGTACAGTACACTGAAGCTTTCTTT.

This chain links TRBV30 with TRBJ1-5; 7 nucleotides align to TRBD1. J gave up 2 bases and V 2 bases, and 3 bases lay outside the gene matches. This CDR3 comprises 14 residues. From germline, CDR1 is GTSNPN and CDR2 SVGIG (reference sequence). CDR3: CAWSSQGGNQPQHF. Written as DNA, the CDR3 is TGTGCCTGGAGTTCCCAGGGGGGCAATCAGCCCCAGCATTTT. Full variable domain (outside the CDR3, taken from reference TRBV30 and TRBJ1-5): SQTIHQWPATLVQPVGSPLSLECTVEGTSNPNLYWYRQAAGRGLQLLFYSVGIGQISSEVPQNLSASRPQDRQFILSSKKLLLSDSGFYLCAWSSQGGNQPQHFGDGTRLSIL.

In its sample, this clonotype was seen many times. The chain uses TRBV7-6 and TRBJ2-7; no definite D call. This CDR3 is built from 12 residues. Trimming removed 4 bases at V and 7 bases at J, with 11 bases between. Germline loops: CDR1 SGHVS, CDR2 FNYEAQ. In DNA form, the CDR3 reads TGTGCCAGCAGCTCCCGTGATTCTGAGCAGTACTTC. Protein: CASSSRDSEQYF.

V and J are TRBV4-2 and TRBJ2-5, with 10 bases lining up with TRBD2. Trimming took 5 bases from V and 1 from J; bases not matched to a gene: 4. The CDR3 consists of 15 residues. Germline lookup yields CDR1 LGHNA and CDR2 YNFKEQ. As DNA, the CDR3 is TGTGCCAGCAGCTGGACTAGCGGATTCCAAGAGACCCAGTACTTC. It is translated as CASSWTSGFQETQYF.

Regarding this clonotype: A much larger clonotype is one base distant, so this may be a read error. The CDR3 sequence: CANSLTGYQPQHF. The CDR3 nucleotides are TGTGCCAACAGCTTGACAGGGTACCAGCCCCAGCATTTT. The V call is TRBV11-2, the J call TRBJ1-5, with 7 bases fitting TRBD1. The CDR3 covers 13 residues. The germline gives CDR1 SGHAT, CDR2 FQNNGV.

V and J are TRBV5-8 and TRBJ1-6; TRBD1 agrees at 9 bases. CDR3 length: 15 residues. Trimming took 8 bases from V and 10 from J; bases not matched to a gene: 13. CDR1 SGHTS and CDR2 YDEGEE come from the germline V gene. This CDR3 is CARPGQGITPSPLHF. DNA of the CDR3: TGTGCCAGACCGGGACAGGGTATTACGCCCTCACCCCTCCACTTT.

This clonotype was seen many times. The chain employs TRBV7-2 and TRBJ1-1; 7 positions match TRBD1. Germline CDR1 is SGHTA and CDR2 is FQGNSA. The CDR3 is made up of 13 amino acids. With 8 bases clipped from V and 1 base from J, the junction kept 4 bases outside the gene matches. As DNA, the CDR3 is TGTGCCAGCTCGACAGGGTCGAACACTGAAGCTTTCTTT. Protein sequence: CASSTGSNTEAFF.

This chain links TRBV13 with TRBJ1-1; a possible D gene is TRBD1 (6 bases). CDR1 is PRHDT, CDR2 FYEKMQ, per germline (reference sequence). V dropped 5 bases and J dropped 0 bases, with 13 bases sitting between them. The CDR3 totals 15 residues. The CDR3: CASSMYRALNTEAFF. The DNA of the CDR3 is TGTGCCAGCAGCATGTACAGGGCACTGAACACTGAAGCTTTCTTT.

This clonotype was recorded a few times. The chain recombines TRBV6-6 with TRBJ2-5; 13 bases line up with TRBD2. V shed 1 base, J shed 5 bases, and the junction held 7 bases outside the gene matches. Per the germline V gene, CDR1 is MNHNY and CDR2 is SVGAGI (reference sequence). This CDR3 has 17 residues. The DNA for the CDR3 is TGTGCCAGCAGTTACTTCAGACTAGCGGGAGGAGGGGAGACCCAGTACTTC. It specifies CASSYFRLAGGGETQYF.

V and J are TRBV10-3 and TRBJ2-7; D perhaps matches TRBD2 (6 bases). The CDR3 contains 13 residues. The germline V gene has CDR1 ENHRY and CDR2 SYGVKD. V gave up 2 bases and J gave up 5 bases, with 10 bases separating them. CDR3 residues: CAISEDTSHEQYV. DNA for the CDR3: TGTGCCATCAGTGAGGACACTAGCCACGAGCAGTACGTC.

This clonotype was seen a few times. V is TRBV5-1 and J is TRBJ2-1; possible D gene TRBD1, 6 bases. Looked up from germline, CDR1 is SGHRS and CDR2 is YFSETQ. V shed 4 bases and J shed 2 bases, with 22 bases lying between them. CDR3 length equals 18 residues. The CDR3: CASSVLDSTRGPYNEQFF. CDR3 sequence (DNA): TGCGCCAGCAGCGTACTGGACAGCACCCGGGGTCCCTACAATGAGCAGTTCTTC.

As regards this clonotype: A much larger clone lies a single base off, so this may be a read error. In DNA, the CDR3 is TGTGCCAGCAGCTTGATTCTTACCGGGATCTTAGGCTCTGGGGCCAACGTCCTGACTTTC. Its protein product is CASSLILTGILGSGANVLTF. The chain couples TRBV7-3 to TRBJ2-6, with D maybe TRBD2 (5 bases). V gave up 3 bases and J gave up 0 bases, with 21 bases separating them. The germline V gene encodes CDR1 SGHTA and CDR2 FQGTGA. The CDR3 loop spans 20 amino acids.

The table lists this clonotype with many counts. The rearrangement uses TRBV7-2 and TRBJ2-4, with D maybe TRBD2 (5 bases). Germline V lookup: CDR1 SGHTA, CDR2 FQGNSA. The length of the CDR3 is 13 residues. Trimming pared 6 bases from V and 7 bases from J, leaving 13 bases between. The CDR3 is CASSIGEANIQYF. CDR3 nucleotides: TGTGCCAGCAGTATCGGGGAAGCGAACATTCAGTACTTC. Using reference TRBV7-2 and TRBJ2-4 for the parts outside the CDR3, the full variable domain is GAGVSQSPSNKVTEKGKDVELRCDPISGHTALYWYRQSLGQGLEFLIYFQGNSAPDKSGLPSDRFSAERTGGSVSTLTIQRTQQEDSAVYLCASSIGEANIQYFGAGTRLSVL.

The V gene is TRBV6-1, the J gene TRBJ1-1, with 8 bases matching TRBD1. Germline-derived CDR1 and CDR2 are MNHNS and SASEGT. J lost 3 bases, V lost 8 bases, and 8 bases had no gene match. The CDR3 loop spans 14 amino acids. CDR3 amino acids: CASGSTGGHTEAFF. CDR3 sequence (DNA): TGTGCCAGCGGTTCAACAGGGGGACACACTGAAGCTTTCTTT.

The V call is TRBV9, the J call TRBJ1-2, with D maybe TRBD1 (5 bases). The CDR3 is 14 residues long. The germline V and J ends were trimmed by 4 bases and 4 bases, with 14 bases remaining between them. From germline, CDR1 is SGDLS and CDR2 YYNGEE. The CDR3 region has the DNA TGTGCCAGCAGCACCGCCGGGACGTCCTATGGCTACACCTTC. This encodes CASSTAGTSYGYTF.

This clonotype has a count of ten or more. The chain couples TRBV7-2 to TRBJ2-3, with 14 bases aligning to TRBD2. Germline CDR1 reads SGHTA; CDR2 reads FQGNSA. The J segment lost 5 bases and the V segment lost 5 bases, leaving 6 bases of the junction unmatched. CDR3 length equals 16 residues. This CDR3 reads CASSGGLAGAGDTQYF. The CDR3 bases are TGTGCCAGCAGCGGGGGACTAGCGGGAGCGGGAGATACGCAGTATTTT.

In this sample, this clonotype turned up many times. The chain uses TRBV7-2 and TRBJ2-1; D possibly corresponds to TRBD2 (6 bases). Germline V gene lookup returns CDR1 SGHTA and CDR2 FQGNSA. This CDR3 region has 14 residues. V was cut by 4 bases and J by 5 bases, with 12 bases left in between. CDR3 sequence reads: CASSYSGGNNEQFF. The CDR3 bases are TGTGCCAGCAGCTATTCCGGCGGGAACAATGAGCAGTTCTTC.

In this sample, this clonotype turned up a few times. The chain combines TRBV6-6 with TRBJ1-5; perhaps TRBD1 as D (5 bases). Trimming took 5 bases from V and 0 from J, leaving 8 bases between them. CDR1 MNHNY and CDR2 SVGAGI come from the germline V gene (reference sequence). The CDR3 runs 14 residues. In DNA, the CDR3 is TGTGCCAGCAGTGTAGGGGATAGCAATCAGCCCCAGCATTTT. Its protein product is CASSVGDSNQPQHF.

The V call is TRBV12-5, the J call TRBJ1-2, with TRBD1 matching 7 bases. This CDR3 has 16 amino acids. The V segment lost 2 bases and the J segment 8 bases; nucleotides outside the gene matches: 14. The germline V gene encodes CDR1 LGHNT and CDR2 FRNRAP. CDR3 loop: CASGLLGTATVGGYTF. The CDR3 DNA reads TGTGCTAGTGGTTTGCTAGGGACAGCAACCGTTGGGGGCTACACCTTC.

V gene TRBV11-2 combines with J gene TRBJ2-1; D not resolved. The germline gives CDR1 SGHAT, CDR2 FQNNGV. V lost 5 bases and J lost 5, with 10 bases in between. The CDR3 contains 13 residues. In nucleotides, the CDR3 is TGTGCCAGCAGCCTGACTTTTAACAATGAGCAGTTCTTC. Amino acid sequence: CASSLTFNNEQFF.

V is TRBV27 and J is TRBJ2-1; 7 bases match TRBD2. Trimming cost V 7 bases and J 8 bases; bases outside gene matches: 11. Germline CDR1 and CDR2: MNHEY and SMNVEV (reference sequence). This CDR3 spans 14 amino acids. In DNA form, the CDR3 reads TGTGCCAGCAAGCAACTAGCGATTAGGGATGAGCAGTTCTTC. Its protein is CASKQLAIRDEQFF.

The chain is built from TRBV28 and TRBJ1-1; D is ambiguous. Per the germline V gene, CDR1 is MDHEN and CDR2 is SYDVKM. This CDR3 region has 12 residues. The V end lost 8 bases, the J end lost 1 base, and 8 bases lay between the germline ends. The CDR3 coding sequence is TGTGCCAGCGGTCCCAGGAACACTGAAGCTTTCTTT. Amino acids: CASGPRNTEAFF.

This clonotype was observed a handful of times. The J gene is TRBJ1-1, the V gene TRBV6-6; possibly TRBD1 for D (5 bases). The V gene's germline CDR1 is MNHNY and CDR2 SVGAGI (reference sequence). The CDR3 runs 13 residues. The V end lost 7 bases, the J end lost 4 bases, and 13 bases lay between the germline ends. Written as DNA, the CDR3 is TGTGCCAGCACACCCAGGGAAACCACTGAAGCTTTCTTT. Residues: CASTPRETTEAFF.

V is TRBV7-9 and J is TRBJ1-5, with D perhaps TRBD1 (5 bases). Germline CDR1 reads SEHNR; CDR2 reads FQNEAQ (reference sequence). The CDR3 is made up of 15 amino acids. The V end lost 4 bases, the J end lost 3 bases, and 13 bases lay between the germline ends. The CDR3 loop is CASSSFGGFNQPQHF. In DNA, the CDR3 is TGTGCCAGCAGCTCATTCGGGGGATTCAATCAGCCCCAGCATTTT.